This entry lists 12 T cell receptor beta chains sequenced from one sample in a study of CD8 T cells in Susac syndrome. Reverse transcription of 0.5 to 1 ug RNA was performed with random hexamers. TCRdb recomputed calls from the immunoSEQ multiplex PCR reads with MiXCR, one row per CDR3 protein. The sample consists of about 200,000 distinct CDR3 sequences, approximately 95% of them appearing once. Sequenced: CD4+ T cells from PBMCs. These receptors all stem from a human donor with multiple sclerosis.

The chain carries TRBV30 and TRBJ1-4; no definite D call. Germline CDR1 GTSNPN, CDR2 SVGIG (reference sequence). CDR3 length: 14 amino acids. The V end was cut by 0 bases, the J end by 8 bases, with 13 bases between. DNA of the CDR3: TGTGCCTGGAGTGTAGATTTACAGCACGAAAAACTGTTTTTT. This translates into CAWSVDLQHEKLFF.

The chain has TRBV10-3 and TRBJ2-5; possible D gene TRBD2, 6 bases. Germline lookup yields CDR1 ENHRY and CDR2 SYGVKD. V lost 6 bases to trimming and J lost 5 bases, with 13 bases between them. The CDR3 extends over 13 amino acids. The CDR3 loop reads CAISMGEDETQYF. DNA for the CDR3: TGTGCCATCAGCATGGGGGAGGACGAGACCCAGTACTTC.

The rearrangement links TRBV7-2 to TRBJ2-3; 10 bases map to TRBD2. The CDR3 has 15 amino acids. Germline CDR1 is SGHTA and CDR2 is FQGNSA. V lost 5 bases to trimming and J lost 8 bases; unmatched junction nucleotides: 10. In DNA form, the CDR3 reads TGTGCCAGCAGCCCCGGACTAGCGGAAGGGGCTACGCAGTATTTT. Protein product: CASSPGLAEGATQYF.

V gene TRBV29-1 combines with J gene TRBJ1-6; D remains unclear. The germline gives CDR1 SQVTM, CDR2 ANQGSEA. This CDR3 is built from 12 residues. V lost 4 bases, J lost 16 bases, and 17 bases lay in between. Written as DNA, the CDR3 is TGCAGCGTTGGGAGCCGGACCGGTGGTCTCCACTTT. Translating gives CSVGSRTGGLHF.

The chain joins TRBV29-1 to TRBJ2-1, with 10 bases that match TRBD1. Germline CDR1 SQVTM, CDR2 ANQGSEA. This CDR3 region has 13 residues. After removal of 6 bases from V and 6 bases from J, the junction contained 5 bases not matched to a gene. The CDR3 DNA reads as TGCAGCGTCCAACGGGACAGGGGCAATGAGCAGTTCTTC. Translated: CSVQRDRGNEQFF.

The J gene is TRBJ1-1, the V gene TRBV5-1; weak D call: TRBD1 (5 bases). Between the trimmed V and J ends, which lost 4 bases and 9 bases, there was a span of 13 bases. Germline V gene lookup returns CDR1 SGHRS and CDR2 YFSETQ. The CDR3 has 12 amino acids. The CDR3 loop is CASSEEDTKAFF. CDR3 DNA: TGCGCCAGCAGCGAGGAGGACACGAAAGCTTTCTTT.

The V call is TRBV27, the J call TRBJ2-2; D unresolved. The CDR3 is 16 residues long. The V end lost 2 bases, the J end lost 1 base, and 11 bases lay between the germline ends. Germline values: CDR1 MNHEY, CDR2 SMNVEV (reference sequence). The CDR3 sequence: CASSLRSGGNTGELFF. The CDR3 bases are TGTGCCAGCAGTTTAAGATCCGGCGGGAACACCGGGGAGCTGTTTTTT.

The chain links TRBV15 to TRBJ1-4; TRBD1 matches 7 bases. The CDR3 has 15 residues. After removal of 0 bases from V and 6 bases from J, the junction contained 4 bases not matched to a gene. The V gene's germline CDR1 is LNHNV and CDR2 YYDKDF (reference sequence). CDR3 sequence (DNA): TGTGCCACCAGCAGAGATCGTCAGGGGGATGAAAAACTGTTTTTT. It translates to CATSRDRQGDEKLFF.

The chain joins TRBV2 to TRBJ2-7; D unresolved. V was cut by 3 bases and J by 0 bases, with 9 bases left in between. CDR1 and CDR2 (germline): SNHLY, FYNNEI. The CDR3 has 14 residues. The CDR3 is CASSEARDSYEQYF. CDR3 bases: TGTGCCAGCAGTGAGGCCCGTGACTCCTACGAGCAGTACTTC. The variable domain in full, with the rest retrieved from reference TRBV2 and TRBJ2-7, is EPEVTQTPSHQVTQMGQEVILRCVPISNHLYFYWYRQILGQKVEFLVSFYNNEISEKSEIFDDQFSVERPDGSNFTLKIRSTKLEDSAMYFCASSEARDSYEQYFGPGTRLTVT.

The gene calls are TRBV23-1 and TRBJ1-2; 7 bases map to TRBD1. TRBV23-1 has ORF status, its function being uncertain. J was trimmed by 3 bases and V by 6 bases; bases with no gene match: 16. This CDR3 has 17 residues. CDR3 amino acids: CASRKTGQFGPHYGYTF. The CDR3 DNA reads TGCGCCAGCAGAAAGACGGGACAGTTCGGGCCTCACTATGGCTACACCTTC.

This sequence joins TRBV7-2 and TRBJ2-3, with a tentative D call TRBD1 (6 bases). The V and J ends lost 10 bases and 2 bases respectively, with 19 bases between them. CDR3 size: 15 residues. CDR1 SGHTA and CDR2 FQGNSA come from the germline V gene. The CDR3 DNA reads TGTGCCACAGGGGTAATATGGGAACCCACAGATACGCAGTATTTT. Translated: CATGVIWEPTDTQYF.

The rearrangement joins TRBV15 to TRBJ1-5, with 7 nucleotides matching TRBD1. CDR1 and CDR2 from the germline V gene are LNHNV and YYDKDF (reference sequence). Unmatched junction bases numbered 5, after V lost 2 bases and J lost 4 bases. There are 15 residues in the CDR3. CDR3 protein: CATSRPNRGNQPQHF. The DNA of the CDR3 is TGTGCCACCAGCAGACCCAACAGGGGAAATCAGCCCCAGCATTTT.